The clone carrying this T cell receptor beta chain showed up just once. A read error may account for a junction end that differs from germline. This entry belongs to a study of blood T cells in healthy people across ages. In the study overall: The capture of about one barcoded beta molecule per two T cells was achieved by template switching.

The germline V gene has CDR1 MNHEY and CDR2 SVGEGT. The CDR3 sequence is 17 residues long. A second roughly 6 to 12 cycle PCR used barcoded and J-beta primers. MiXCR was run by TCRdb on the 5' RACE reads, yielding one entry per CDR3 protein. Here the sample spans fewer than 1 million distinct CDR3 sequences, approximately 44% being singletons. Sample donors were healthy Caucasian individuals that came from Russia, aged roughly 6 to 95. The sequence was obtained from a man in his sixties in good health. Sequenced input: blood. This rearrangement joins TRBV6-2 or TRBV6-3 to TRBJ2-7, with 11 bases fitting TRBD1. The CDR3 protein is CASGYSSTGTGGYEQYF. The CDR3 coding sequence is TGTGCCAGCGGTTACTCGAGTACCGGGACAGGGGGTTACGAGCAGTACTTC.